This section outlines one T cell receptor beta chain sequence together with its context. Its antigen is still unknown. No much larger clone exists at a distance of one base, and base qualities are not known. V sheds 10 bases and J sheds 6 bases, leaving 14 bases between their ends. The CDR3 runs 12 residues from the cysteine to the phenylalanine. The CDR3 DNA has 36 bases and is translated from base 1. CDR1 and CDR2, per the germline V gene (reference sequence), are SGHNT and YYREEE. This entry is derived from a study of CD8+ T cells in alopecia areata (dated by TCRdb to 2016 to 2019). About the study as a whole: The treated patients, all with moderate-to-severe alopecia areata, were enrolled in an open-label pilot trial of oral tofacitinib given at 5 to 10 mg twice daily. Tofacitinib was administered for 6 to 18 months, and 6 months of follow-up off drug were then conducted to assess delayed response and recurrence. For the treated patients, the SALT score, which quantifies what percentage of scalp surface area is affected, served as the measure of disease severity. The study used high-throughput TCRbeta sequencing to examine T cell clonal expansion in alopecia areata, in both the C3H/HeJ mouse model and human patients. On the human side, TCRbeta sequencing was run on scalp tissue and on sorted CD4+ and CD8+ peripheral blood T cells from healthy controls and from alopecia areata patients with either patchy or totalis/universalis disease. Biopsies were taken from tofacitinib-treated patients at baseline and again at 4 and 24 weeks into treatment, and several of those patients also had a later scalp biopsy. Clonality in the scalp was compared among normal scalp (n=4), patchy alopecia areata scalp (n=8), and alopecia totalis/universalis scalp (n=8). RNA came from the PAXgene miRNA kit for fixed scalp, the miRNeasy kit for PBMCs, and the RNeasy kit for mouse skin. immunoSEQ multiplex PCR using 35 Vbeta forward primers and 13 Jbeta reverse primers was used to amplify TCRbeta CDR3 regions. The full study reports these points: Resident alphabeta T cells in normal human skin are also sequenced, complicating scalp TCR repertoire analysis, unlike mouse skin dominated by gammadelta T cells. Lesional scalp, especially in alopecia totalis/universalis, showed higher clonality and more expanded CD8+ clones than normal scalp, suggesting antigenic drive. With tofacitinib, both scalp clonality and the number of expanded CD8+ clones among the top 100 scalp clones went down significantly. Compared with mice, TCR sequences shared between patients were less clear, possibly partly because of HLA diversity across the patient population. During tofacitinib treatment, many expanded lesional clones stuck around in both scalp and blood, and this persistence may partly explain why relapse happens after treatment is stopped. Because the treated cohort was small and had just a single nonresponder, larger studies are needed to establish links between baseline CD8+ expansion and response.

The library was generated by the immunoSEQ multiplex PCR assay. For TCR sequencing, RNA was extracted from every sample and reverse transcribed into cDNA to serve as template. First-strand cDNA was synthesized with SuperScript III using a 2:1 mix of oligo-dT and random hexamers. Amplification bias was assessed with a synthetic immune receptor repertoire, and residual bias was removed computationally. For the original study's pipeline: Raw reads were preprocessed to remove errors, and CDR3 was defined according to IMGT conventions as the region from the conserved cysteine to phenylalanine. Clonality was computed by normalizing Shannon entropy by log2 of the number of productive unique TCRs and subtracting the result from 1. Whether scalp clones were CD4 or CD8 was inferred by matching scalp TCRbeta sequences against CD4 and CD8 repertoires sorted from blood. The source is immuneACCESS, and TCRdb retained only in-frame sequences with V and J called. Part of the clones is not carried over; for the studies checked, unresolved V genes explain less than half of this, and the remainder is unexplained. V and J calls and clone size are those listed in that table; D and trimming were worked out from the DNA. The sample profile shows some 190,000 clones; around 49% of them were found once. Of the sample, around a tenth is held by the ten largest clones.

What this sample's treatment or condition label stands for: oral pan-JAK inhibitor, 5-10 mg twice daily. Lesional scalp punch biopsies and peripheral blood were collected from alopecia areata patients. PBMCs were isolated by density centrifugation and stained for CD3, CD4 and CD8, and CD4+ and CD8+ T cells were sorted on a FACSAria. This sequence originates from a human donor with alopecia areata. The chain employs TRBV5-4 and TRBJ2-1, with a weak D call of TRBD2 (6 bases match). The sequenced sample was CD8+ T cells sorted from blood, obtained at week 52, from a patient treated with tofacitinib. The CDR3 reads as follows: CAQGSGGNEQFF. The DNA is as follows: TGTGCCCAAGGTTCCGGGGGCAATGAGCAGTTCTTC.